The 26 T cell receptor beta chains reported below all come from one sample, sequenced in a study of blood T cell repertoires in COVID-19. The method was immunoSEQ multiplex PCR; TCRdb's version includes in-frame clones alone and lacks a portion of them. The sample consists of nearly 250,000 clones, over 80% of them appearing once. Input material: PBMCs or T cells enriched from blood (not recorded which). The receptors originated from a man aged 45-65 years who had been exposed to COVID-19.

V gene TRBV29-1 combines with J gene TRBJ2-5; 8 nucleotides match TRBD1. The germline V gene has CDR1 SQVTM and CDR2 ANQGSEA. The CDR3 is 14 residues long. Trimming removed 7 bases from V and 5 bases from J; junction bases left unmatched: 12. The CDR3 loop is CSAGGDRGWETQYF. The CDR3, as DNA: TGCAGCGCCGGAGGCGACAGGGGTTGGGAGACCCAGTACTTC.

This chain links TRBV2 with TRBJ2-7, with TRBD1 matching 8 bases. CDR1 is SNHLY, CDR2 FYNNEI, per germline. This CDR3 spans 13 amino acids. V shed 4 bases, J shed 4 bases, and the junction held 3 bases outside the gene matches. CDR3 sequence reads: CASSAYRGYEQYF. The DNA of the CDR3 is TGTGCCAGCAGTGCGTACAGGGGGTACGAGCAGTACTTC.

This chain links TRBV5-1 with TRBJ2-5; TRBD2 matches at 14 bases. V lost 4 bases and J lost 7; bases outside the gene matches: 24. The CDR3 has 21 amino acids. Germline V gene sequence: CDR1 SGHRS, CDR2 YFSETQ. This CDR3 is CASSLSPRTGLAGERYWTQYF. The CDR3 coding sequence is TGCGCCAGCAGCCTGAGTCCCCGAACGGGACTAGCGGGAGAGCGTTATTGGACCCAGTACTTC.

The V and J genes are TRBV2 and TRBJ2-1; D may be TRBD1 (5 bases). Germline-derived CDR1 and CDR2 are SNHLY and FYNNEI. The CDR3 sequence is 14 residues long. V lost 11 bases to trimming and J lost 4 bases, with 18 bases between them. CDR3 coding DNA: TGTGCCGGGGCGGATACAAGAACTTACAATGAGCAGTTCTTC. This encodes CAGADTRTYNEQFF.

J is TRBJ1-4 and V is TRBV10-3, with 11 bases aligning to TRBD1. Germline CDR1 is ENHRY and CDR2 is SYGVKD. This CDR3 spans 17 amino acids. The junction had 11 bases not matched to a gene; V was cut back by 8 bases and J by 3 bases. The CDR3 loop is CAIGGQGGPRANEKLFF. As DNA, the CDR3 is TGTGCCATCGGGGGACAGGGGGGTCCTCGTGCTAATGAAAAACTGTTTTTT.

The chain uses TRBV11-3 and TRBJ2-5; 11 bases are shared with TRBD2. V lost 5 bases to trimming and J lost 5 bases; unmatched junction nucleotides: 7. The CDR3 runs 15 residues. Germline-derived CDR1 and CDR2 are SGHNT and YENEEA. CDR3 nucleotide sequence: TGTGCCAGCAGCCCCTTCCGACTAGCGGGGGAGACCCAGTACTTC. Translated, it gives CASSPFRLAGETQYF. The full variable domain, completed using reference TRBV11-3 and TRBJ2-5, is EAGVVQSPRYKIIEKKQPVAFWCNPISGHNTLYWYLQNLGQGPELLIRYENEEAVDDSQLPKDRFSAERLKGVDSTLKIQPAELGDSAVYLCASSPFRLAGETQYFGPGTRLLVL.

This clone is a singleton in its sample. The chain joins TRBV9 to TRBJ2-3; 10 nucleotides match TRBD2. This CDR3 comprises 17 residues. Germline V gives CDR1 SGDLS, CDR2 YYNGEE. V trimming: 0 bases; J trimming: 0 bases; junction bases outside the gene matches: 4. DNA for the CDR3: TGTGCCAGCAGCGTAGCGCTAGCGGGAGCTAGCACAGATACGCAGTATTTT. It codes for CASSVALAGASTDTQYF.

The genes are TRBV28 and TRBJ1-2; the match to TRBD1 covers 8 bases. The CDR3 runs to 14 residues. V was pared by 6 bases and J by 7 bases, with 10 bases of the junction left unmatched. Per germline, CDR1 MDHEN and CDR2 SYDVKM. The CDR3 loop reads CASSLPYRGTGYTF. CDR3 DNA sequence: TGTGCCAGCAGCTTACCATACAGGGGGACTGGCTACACCTTC.

The rearrangement uses TRBV12-3 or TRBV12-4 and TRBJ1-2, with D maybe TRBD1 (5 bases). The V gene lost 3 bases and the J gene lost 2 bases, with 7 bases spanning the gap. The CDR3 consists of 13 residues. CDR3 in DNA: TGTGCCAGCAGTTTTAGGGGAAACTATGGCTACACCTTC. Translating it yields CASSFRGNYGYTF.

This clone was detected only once. This rearrangement joins TRBV10-3 to TRBJ2-7; tentatively, D is TRBD1 (5 bases). Germline CDR1 reads ENHRY; CDR2 reads SYGVKD. The CDR3 runs 14 residues. The V and J ends lost 4 bases and 2 bases respectively, with 12 bases between them. This chain's CDR3 is CAISVPGNAYEQYF. The CDR3 DNA reads TGTGCCATCAGTGTCCCAGGGAACGCCTACGAGCAGTACTTC.

Only one count was recorded for this clone. V gene TRBV5-1 combines with J gene TRBJ2-1; TRBD1 matches 7 bases. The germline gives CDR1 SGHRS, CDR2 YFSETQ. The V gene end was trimmed by 4 bases and the J gene end by 4 bases; junction bases not matched to a gene: 8. There are 15 residues in the CDR3. The DNA for the CDR3 is TGCGCCAGCAGCCAGGACAGGCCCTCGTACAATGAGCAGTTCTTC. Residues: CASSQDRPSYNEQFF.

The V gene is TRBV19, the J gene TRBJ2-3; 14 bases are a match to TRBD2. With V trimmed by 5 bases and J by 3 bases, 7 bases remained unmatched. The CDR3 runs 17 residues. Germline V CDR1 and CDR2: LNHDA, SQIVND (reference sequence). The CDR3, as DNA: TGTGCCAGTAGTCTGGGACTAGCGGGAGTGGGGACAGATACGCAGTATTTT. It codes for CASSLGLAGVGTDTQYF.

This clone occurred once. The chain is built from TRBV6-1 and TRBJ1-5; D possibly corresponds to TRBD1 (5 bases). Germline loops: CDR1 MNHNS, CDR2 SASEGT. V was shortened by 4 bases and J by 0 bases, with 10 bases between the two germline ends. This CDR3 is built from 15 residues. The CDR3 coding sequence is TGTGCCAGCAGTGTGACAGTTTATAGCAATCAGCCCCAGCATTTT. Protein: CASSVTVYSNQPQHF.

The rearrangement uses TRBV28 and TRBJ2-7; perhaps TRBD2 as D (6 bases). Germline CDR1 and CDR2: MDHEN and SYDVKM. V was trimmed by 4 bases and J by 7 bases, leaving 26 bases between them. This CDR3 is 17 amino acids long. This CDR3 reads CASSSTRLSVKGREQYF. CDR3 in DNA: TGTGCCAGCAGTTCTACCCGCCTATCCGTAAAAGGGAGGGAGCAGTACTTC.

This clone appeared once. The chain carries TRBV28 and TRBJ1-1; a weak D match, TRBD1 (5 bases). CDR1 and CDR2 (germline): MDHEN, SYDVKM. The CDR3 length is 14 residues. V was cut by 5 bases and J by 5 bases, with 15 bases left in between. CDR3 sequence reads: CASSRAGGWTEAFF. CDR3 coding DNA: TGTGCCAGCAGTCGGGCGGGGGGTTGGACTGAAGCTTTCTTT.

The rearrangement uses TRBV28 and TRBJ1-2; 10 positions agree with TRBD1. V lost 1 base, J lost 5 bases, and 10 bases stayed unmatched. This CDR3 is 17 amino acids long. CDR1 is MDHEN and CDR2 is SYDVKM in the germline V gene. The CDR3 region has the DNA TGTGCCAGCAGTTTATTTTCTCCCGGGACAGGGGATTATGGCTACACCTTC. Translated, it gives CASSLFSPGTGDYGYTF.

V gene TRBV19 combines with J gene TRBJ1-5; TRBD1 matches 7 bases. Germline loops: CDR1 LNHDA, CDR2 SQIVND (reference sequence). This CDR3 comprises 13 residues. With V trimmed by 10 bases and J by 3 bases, 6 bases remained unmatched. In nucleotides, the CDR3 is TGTGCCATTGGGACAGAAGCCAATCAGCCCCAGCATTTT. Protein sequence: CAIGTEANQPQHF.

This chain uses TRBV29-1 with TRBJ1-2, with TRBD1 matching 8 bases. Germline V gene data show CDR1 as SQVTM and CDR2 as ANQGSEA. This CDR3 is 13 amino acids long. The trim removed 7 bases at V and 0 bases at J, leaving 4 bases unmatched. CDR3 residues: CSASQGANYGYTF. CDR3 DNA: TGCAGCGCTTCACAGGGGGCTAACTATGGCTACACCTTC.

Of note for this clone: The same CDR3 can be traced to other DNA sequences in this sample. The chain employs TRBV5-1 and TRBJ2-5; D unclear. Germline CDR1 and CDR2: SGHRS and YFSETQ. The CDR3 sequence is 14 residues long. Between the trimmed V and J ends, which lost 2 bases and 1 base, there was a span of 9 bases. CDR3 sequence: CASSLVSSQETQYF. Here the CDR3 DNA reads TGCGCCAGCAGCTTAGTTTCCAGCCAAGAGACCCAGTACTTC.

The chain recombines TRBV6-5 with TRBJ1-6; 7 positions match TRBD1. V was pared by 4 bases and J by 7 bases, with 10 bases of the junction left unmatched. The germline gives CDR1 MNHEY, CDR2 SVGAGI. CDR3 length: 16 amino acids. DNA for the CDR3: TGTGCCAGCAGTTCCGTCGGACAGGCCAGGAATTCACCCCTCCACTTT. This encodes CASSSVGQARNSPLHF.

The genes are TRBV27 and TRBJ1-2; TRBD1 matches at 8 bases. The ends lost 5 bases at V and 7 bases at J; junction bases unmatched: 9. CDR3 length equals 14 residues. The V gene's germline CDR1 is MNHEY and CDR2 SMNVEV (reference sequence). CDR3 in DNA: TGTGCCAGCAGTCGCCGAACCGGGACAGGTGGCTACACCTTC. Amino acid sequence: CASSRRTGTGGYTF.

The chain combines TRBV10-3 with TRBJ2-1; 10 nucleotides align to TRBD2. The V segment lost 3 bases and the J segment 0 bases; nucleotides outside the gene matches: 5. This CDR3 has 17 residues. Germline CDR1 ENHRY, CDR2 SYGVKD. Written as DNA, the CDR3 is TGTGCCATCAGTGACCCGGCTAGCGGGAGCTCCTACAATGAGCAGTTCTTC. Encoded protein: CAISDPASGSSYNEQFF.

The chain couples TRBV12-5 to TRBJ2-1; 14 bases are shared with TRBD2. This CDR3 comprises 16 residues. Germline V gives CDR1 LGHNT, CDR2 FRNRAP. V dropped 4 bases and J dropped 4; count of bases not matched to a gene: 3. CDR3 nucleotide sequence: TGTGCTAGTGGTTCTGGACTAGCGGGGGGATACAATGAGCAGTTCTTC. It encodes CASGSGLAGGYNEQFF.

The chain is built from TRBV3-1 (or the pseudogene TRBV3-2) and TRBJ1-2; D is unclear. This CDR3 spans 11 amino acids. The germline V gene encodes CDR1 LGHDT and CDR2 YNNKEL (reference sequence). Trimming cost V 4 bases and J 9 bases, with 9 bases left between them. The CDR3 reads CASSLLFSYTF. The CDR3 bases are TGTGCCAGCAGCCTCCTTTTTAGCTACACCTTC.

J is TRBJ1-2 and V is TRBV7-9; unclear D gene. Germline lookup yields CDR1 SEHNR and CDR2 FQNEAQ (reference sequence). Trimming left V 0 bases short and J 10 bases short, with 9 bases between. The CDR3 spans 12 residues. The CDR3 protein is CASSLAQVDYTF. CDR3 DNA: TGTGCCAGCAGCTTAGCGCAGGTTGACTACACCTTC.

As DNA, the CDR3 is TGTGCCAGCAGCGTAGATGGACATTACACTGAAGCTTTCTTT. Protein sequence: CASSVDGHYTEAFF. This chain links TRBV9 with TRBJ1-1; a weak D match, TRBD1 (5 bases). The CDR3 runs 14 residues. CDR1 is SGDLS, CDR2 YYNGEE, per germline. V was shortened by 0 bases and J by 3 bases, with 9 bases between the two germline ends.